This T cell receptor (beta chain) was recovered during a study of blood T cell repertoires in COVID-19. At the level of the study: PBMCs, B-cell-depleted T cells, or T cells were the source of the cDNA or gDNA that made up the material.

Methods used by the authors: By means of reference gene primer amplification, nucleated cell counts were estimated. Some clones are missing from TCRdb's copy, which holds only in-frame ones; the method was immunoSEQ multiplex PCR. That table is the source of V, J and clone size, and D and trimming were worked out from the DNA. The sample has hundreds of thousands of clones; just under 90% are singletons. The CDR3 contains 12 residues. The ends were cut back, 1 base at V and 8 bases at J, with 8 bases in the middle. Germline V gene data show CDR1 as SEHNR and CDR2 as FQNEAQ (reference sequence). The chain employs TRBV7-9 and TRBJ1-2; a weak D match, TRBD1 (6 bases). This receptor was identified in a woman under 40 with COVID-19, enrolled during active disease. Sequencing was carried out using peripheral blood. Here the CDR3 reads CASSLGGGGYTF. CDR3 DNA sequence: TGTGCCAGCAGCTTAGGTGGGGGCGGCTACACCTTC.